This TCR beta chain was sequenced during a study of immune cell composition in non-small cell lung cancer (dated by TCRdb to about 2017). For context, the study as a whole: Histologic subtype was assigned using H&E plus p63, CK5, Napsin A and TTF-1 immunohistochemistry, mainly lung adenocarcinoma or squamous cell carcinoma. Several tumour specimens with TCR-beta data were rare histological subtypes and were excluded from the subtype comparisons. For supplementary cohort #1, made up of roughly eleven lung adenocarcinoma cases, paired tumour/lung TCR-beta sequencing was done and TIL populations were generated so that tumour reactivity could be assessed. Adaptive Biotechnologies TCR-beta sequencing was carried out on approximately 34 paired NSCLC tumour and non-adjacent lung specimens, as well as on around 24 tumour-only specimens.

Study-wide conclusions, independent of this receptor: Smoking pack-years did not significantly correlate with tumour TCR-beta clonality. Top 10 clone scores and productive clonality were significantly higher in lung squamous cell carcinoma than in lung adenocarcinoma tumours. Across 10 adenocarcinoma cases, the maximal tumour-associated clone frequency showed a strong correlation with TIL tumour reactivity, but overall clonality showed no such correlation. Nearly half of NSCLC cases had tumour-associated clones >0.5%, with around 74% of squamous carcinomas showing such clones compared with more than 25% of adenocarcinomas. The reactivity cohort was only approximately 11 cases, and tumour-reactive clones were not shown to share sequences with the dominant in vivo tumour-associated clones.

As concerns this clone: Its antigen specificity is not known. Per-base qualities were not stored, and no clone one base away is much larger.

Frozen aliquots of unsorted single-cell suspensions were used for genomic DNA extraction with the QIAamp DNA kit. Tumour samples were surgically resected non-small cell lung cancer tissue. Tissues arrived within 2 hours of resection and were immediately processed into single-cell suspensions. Tissue was broken up mechanically, digested enzymatically with DNase I, collagenase I and hyaluronidase for around 31 minutes at 37 degrees C, and then filtered and RBC-lysed. TCR-beta CDR3 regions were amplified from genomic DNA by a two-step multiplex PCR, with the second step adding Illumina-compatible adaptors. TCR-beta immunosequencing was performed on an Illumina platform as a commercial immunoSEQ service. In the source study's methods: Repertoires were described by productive clonality and by Top 10 Clones, which is the percentage of T-cell templates coming from the ten most frequent sequences. Values for productive clonality spanned 0 to 1, where a value of 1 indicated a monoclonal population. Tumour-associated clones were defined as sequences comprising at least 0.1% of tumour T-cell templates but absent from matched non-adjacent lung, identified via log10 scatter plots. Student's t-tests were used for two-group comparisons, ANOVA was used for stages, and linear regression was used for relationships, with analyses conducted in GraphPad Prism7 and R. As stored in TCRdb, this immuneACCESS dataset retains in-frame rearrangements with V and J assigned. A fraction of the clones does not appear; measured against another copy, unresolved V genes explain less than half of the discrepancy, and the remainder lacks a known reason. That table supplies the V and J calls and clone size; D and trimming were determined from the DNA. This sample gives fewer than 5,000 clones in total; 83% of them show up just once. Clones ranked in the top ten supply about 12% of the sample.

The cysteine opens and the phenylalanine closes a CDR3 of 17 amino acids. Kept here is only the CDR3 DNA, which spans 51 bases and is read in frame from base 1. Cut back by 2 bases and 1 base, the V and J ends lie 14 bases apart. Taken from the germline V gene, the CDR1 and CDR2 loops are KGHSH and LQKENI. Sequencing was carried out using lung tumor tissue. This sequence uses TRBV18 and TRBJ2-2, with the D gene call left open. This TCR was sampled from a human donor with non-small cell lung cancer. The CDR3 has the sequence CASSPISFSLNTGELFF. The DNA sequence reads TGTGCCAGCTCACCAATAAGTTTTAGCCTGAACACCGGGGAGCTGTTTTTT.